This T cell receptor (beta chain) stems from a study of shared clonotypes between healthy human individuals. CD4+ cells were split into CD45RA+ naive and CD45RA-negative memory subsets. Study-wide results and caveats: Estimated richness values were generally larger in naive subsets than in memory subsets. Clonotype sharing levels among donors were expected to vary with sequencing depth.

A remark on this clone: Its antigen remains unidentified. The sample contains more than one DNA sequence encoding this CDR3.

Deep-level settings were used for running the assay. Measured with immunoSEQ multiplex PCR; TCRdb has only the in-frame clones, and not every one. The sample records some 2.3 million clones, approximately 95% being singletons. The V end lost 1 base, the J end lost 0 bases, and 3 bases lay between the germline ends. This CDR3 comprises 14 residues. Per germline, CDR1 KGHSH and CDR2 LQKENI. The receptor's source is a man younger than 35 in good health. Some clones in this sample may be carry-over from other donors' samples. The sequencing input was naive CD4+ T cells from PBMCs. Noted subset: CD45RA+ positively selected. This chain connects TRBV18 to TRBJ2-2, with D uncertain. This chain's CDR3 is CASSPRTNTGELFF. The DNA of the CDR3 is TGTGCCAGCTCACCACGGACGAACACCGGGGAGCTGTTTTTT.